By frequency in the sample, the clone carrying this T cell receptor (beta chain) is large (0.1 to 1%). This specimen belongs to a study of spatial heterogeneity in lung cancer. About the study: Unique TCR and UMI combinations averaged more than ten appearances each in raw reads.

The time point: sample taken at primary tumor resection. The authors sequenced whole RNA from tumor, nontumor lung or frozen PBMC without sorting. The library protocol tagged each TCR cDNA with a unique molecular identifier. MiXCR, applied by TCRdb to the 5' RACE reads, yields one record per CDR3 protein. Here the sample spans about 2,800 distinct CDR3 sequences, 7% being singletons. Unmatched junction bases numbered 5, after V lost 3 bases and J lost 8 bases. This CDR3 has 15 amino acids. CDR1 SGDLS and CDR2 YYNGEE come from the germline V gene. This receptor was obtained from a male donor with early-stage non-small cell lung cancer. Source: normal lung tissue next to the tumor, taken at surgery. V is TRBV9 and J is TRBJ1-6, with 10 nucleotides matching TRBD1. The CDR3 DNA sequence: TGTGCCAGCAGCGCGACAGGGGGCGCGGATTCACCCCTCCACTTT. Protein product: CASSATGGADSPLHF.